Listed here are 5 T cell receptor beta chains from one sample, sequenced in a study of immune reconstitution after stem cell transplant in scleroderma (dated by TCRdb to the late 2010s). Libraries were prepared through RT-PCR. The sequencer was an Illumina MiSeq. TCRdb reran the public reads through fastp at Q25 and MiXCR, keeping productive beta chains. Rows with one shared CDR3 protein collapse into an entry with the most common genes and DNA. This sample comprises hundreds of distinct CDR3 sequences, about 9.2% of them detected only once. The top ten constitute roughly a third of the sample. The sample was acquired before or after autologous hematopoietic stem cell transplantation (not recorded which). These receptors originate from a male donor with systemic sclerosis.

This clonotype rates as medium-sized (0.01 to 0.1%). The chain couples TRBV5-1 to TRBJ1-2; tentative D call: TRBD1 (6 bases). V was pared by 0 bases and J by 2 bases, with 11 bases between. The CDR3 spans 15 residues. The germline V gene has CDR1 SGHRS and CDR2 YFSETQ. CDR3 DNA sequence: TGCGCCAGCAGCTTGGATGACAGGCGGAACTATGGCTACACCTTC. Protein sequence: CASSLDDRRNYGYTF.

In this sample, this clonotype is medium-sized. The chain uses TRBV20-1 and TRBJ1-2; 8 bases align to TRBD1. CDR1 is DFQATT and CDR2 is SNEGSKA in the germline V gene (reference sequence). This CDR3 contains 15 residues. V dropped 1 base and J dropped 4; count of bases not matched to a gene: 8. The CDR3 bases are TGCAGTGCTAGAGCCGAAACAGGGGGTAGCTATGGCTACACCTTC. Residues: CSARAETGGSYGYTF.

This clonotype is deemed large. CDR3 amino acids: CASSEGAGGRDTQYF. The CDR3 coding sequence is TGTGCCAGCAGTGAAGGGGCAGGGGGCAGGGATACGCAGTATTTT. The J gene is TRBJ2-3, the V gene TRBV2, with 8 positions matching TRBD1. Germline CDR1 is SNHLY and CDR2 is FYNNEI. The CDR3 runs to 15 residues. Trimming took 1 base from V and 6 from J; bases not matched to a gene: 6. The entire variable domain, with the rest obtained from reference TRBV2 and TRBJ2-3, is as follows: EPEVTQTPSHQVTQMGQEVILRCVPISNHLYFYWYRQILGQKVEFLVSFYNNEISEKSEIFDDQFSVERPDGSNFTLKIRSTKLEDSAMYFCASSEGAGGRDTQYFGPGTRLTVL.

This clonotype is termed medium-sized (0.01 to 0.1%). The rearrangement uses TRBV20-1 and TRBJ2-2; 10 bases map to TRBD2. Germline values: CDR1 DFQATT, CDR2 SNEGSKA (reference sequence). Trimming at V came to 0 bases and at J to 3 bases, leaving 4 bases not matched to a gene. The CDR3 runs 16 residues. The CDR3 here is CSARDPLAGDTGELFF. The CDR3 nucleotides are TGCAGTGCTAGAGATCCTCTAGCGGGGGACACCGGGGAGCTGTTTTTT.

This clonotype counts as medium-sized (0.01 to 0.1%). The chain recombines TRBV27 with TRBJ2-5; perhaps TRBD1 as D (6 bases). Deletions cut 6 bases from V and 0 bases from J, with 14 bases between. The CDR3 is 15 amino acids. Per the germline V gene, CDR1 is MNHEY and CDR2 is SMNVEV (reference sequence). This CDR3 reads CASRPGQKYQETQYF. The CDR3 DNA is TGTGCCAGCAGACCTGGACAGAAGTACCAAGAGACCCAGTACTTC.